This TCR beta chain was observed in a study of vaccination and CD4 T cells after COVID-19. Study information: Overlapping spike peptides from SARS-CoV-2, HCoV-NL63, HCoV-OC43 and HCoV-229E served to stimulate the cells.

Findings of the study overall: Researchers report that a median about 86% of reactive clones in convalescent patients surfaced only post-vaccination.

Treatment meaning: approximately nine-day PBMC culture with coronavirus spike peptide pools or control peptides (ViraFEST assay). Expansion of antigen-specific T cells with peptide pools by ViraFEST preceded sequencing of TCRs. Negative selection yielded CD4+ T cells from day-10 cultures. V shed 5 bases, J shed 3 bases, and the junction held 9 bases outside the gene matches. The CDR3 sequence is 16 residues long. Germline lookup yields CDR1 SGHVS and CDR2 FNYEAQ. Sequence data for DNA of cultured CD4+ T cells were generated by the Oncomine TCR Beta short-read assay. MiXCR, run by TCRdb on the PCR reads, gives a single entry per CDR3 protein. The sample lists 9,500 to 15,000 distinct CDR3 sequences, around 50% occurring once. As regards this clonotype: Its antigen is as yet unknown.

Sequenced sample: CD4+ T cells from blood, cultured in vitro. This TCR came from a human donor who had recovered from COVID-19. J is TRBJ2-3 and V is TRBV7-6, with 9 bases lining up with TRBD1. CDR3 protein: CASSNNRGQSTDTQYF. In nucleotides, the CDR3 is TGTGCCAGCAGCAATAACAGGGGGCAATCAACAGATACGCAGTATTTT.